This passage covers 17 T cell receptor beta chains from one sample sequenced in a study of breast tumors, draining lymph nodes, adjacent tissues (dated by TCRdb to 2015 to 2016). The library was prepared using multiplex PCR. The sample was run on an Illumina HiSeq 2000. TCRdb reprocessing: public reads trimmed at Q25 with fastp, clones called with MiXCR, in-frame beta chains kept. CDR3 protein sequences are deduplicated, and each keeps its most common genes and DNA. In all, the sample holds around 150,000 distinct CDR3 sequences, and about 22% of those were seen once. Around 2.6% of the sample lies in the top ten. Lymph node samples were obtained from the axillary draining lymph nodes of breast cancer patients. Sequenced sample: axillary lymph node tissue. The origin of the receptors is a female donor with breast cancer. Some clones in this sample may be carry-over from other donors' samples.

The chain combines TRBV28 with TRBJ2-3, with 10 nucleotides matching TRBD2. Germline V gene data show CDR1 as MDHEN and CDR2 as SYDVKM. J was trimmed by 0 bases and V by 7 bases; bases with no gene match: 16. The length of the CDR3 is 19 residues. The CDR3 region has the DNA TGTGCCAGCAATGGACAGGCTTACGGACTAGCGGCTAGCACAGATACGCAGTATTTT. This gives the protein CASNGQAYGLAASTDTQYF.

This clonotype occurred many times. CDR3 in amino acids: CSVGAGVNQPQHF. In nucleotides, the CDR3 is TGCAGCGTTGGGGCAGGCGTTAATCAGCCCCAGCATTTT. This chain links TRBV29-1 with TRBJ1-5; D unclear. This CDR3 region has 13 residues. Germline V gene lookup returns CDR1 SQVTM and CDR2 ANQGSEA. The V and J ends lost 4 bases and 4 bases respectively, with 11 bases between them.

Points on this clonotype: A much bigger clone sits one base away, suggesting this may be a read error. The genes are TRBV11-3 and TRBJ2-1, with D possibly being TRBD1 or TRBD2 (6 bases each). The length of the CDR3 is 15 residues. Germline V CDR1 and CDR2: SGHNT, YENEEA. Here the CDR3 reads CAGSLDQTGTFEQFF. For the CDR3, the DNA is TGTGCCGGCAGCTTAGACCAAACAGGGACTTTTGAGCAGTTCTTC.

Regarding this clonotype: An end of the junction differs from the germline gene, which may be a read error. The chain uses TRBV27 and TRBJ2-1; 8 nucleotides line up with TRBD2. The germline V gene encodes CDR1 MNHEY and CDR2 SMNVEV (reference sequence). The CDR3 runs 15 residues. The CDR3 DNA follows: TGTGCCGGCAGTTCCAGCGGGAGCTTCTACAATGAGCAGTTCTTC. Translated, it gives CAGSSSGSFYNEQFF.

The chain carries TRBV10-3 and TRBJ1-1, with D unclear. Per germline, CDR1 ENHRY and CDR2 SYGVKD. The CDR3 sequence is 13 residues long. Trimming left V 7 bases short and J 3 bases short, with 12 bases between. The CDR3 sequence: CAITRGRDTEAFF. The DNA of the CDR3 is TGTGCCATCACTAGAGGCCGGGACACTGAAGCTTTCTTT.

Remarks on this clonotype: A much larger clone lies a single base off, so this may be a read error. The V call is TRBV19, the J call TRBJ2-7; maybe TRBD1 (6 bases). This CDR3 comprises 13 residues. Germline loops: CDR1 LNHDA, CDR2 SQIVND (reference sequence). CDR3 sequence: CGSSWGPLYEQYF. The CDR3 DNA is TGTGGCAGTAGTTGGGGGCCTCTCTACGAGCAGTACTTC.

About this clonotype itself: A much larger clone differs from this one at a single base, so this may be a read error. The CDR3 loop reads CASSPRRGGSEKPFF. The CDR3, as DNA: TGTGCCAGCAGCCCCAGGCGGGGGGGTAGTGAAAAACCGTTTTTT. V gene TRBV7-3 combines with J gene TRBJ1-4, with D maybe TRBD1 (5 bases). This CDR3 is 15 amino acids long. Germline V gene lookup returns CDR1 SGHTA and CDR2 FQGTGA.

The V and J genes are TRBV12-5 and TRBJ2-5, with no clear D. The CDR3 runs to 14 residues. The ends were cut back, 9 bases at V and 2 bases at J, with 16 bases in the middle. Germline V CDR1 and CDR2: LGHNT, FRNRAP. CDR3 region: CASSPHLAQETQYF. The CDR3 bases are TGTGCTAGCAGCCCCCACCTGGCTCAAGAGACCCAGTACTTC.

CDR3 residues: CASSGLLAGAKNIQYF. Here the CDR3 DNA reads TGTGCCAGCAGTGGCTTACTAGCGGGAGCCAAAAACATTCAGTACTTC. V and J are TRBV2 and TRBJ2-4; the match to TRBD2 covers 9 bases. V lost 4 bases, J lost 0 bases, and 4 bases stayed unmatched. Germline V CDR1 and CDR2: SNHLY, FYNNEI. CDR3 length: 16 residues. The full variable domain, completed using reference TRBV2 and TRBJ2-4, is EPEVTQTPSHQVTQMGQEVILRCVPISNHLYFYWYRQILGQKVEFLVSFYNNEISEKSEIFDDQFSVERPDGSNFTLKIRSTKLEDSAMYFCASSGLLAGAKNIQYFGAGTRLSVL.

The table lists this clonotype with many counts. The V call is TRBV28, the J call TRBJ2-7; D is perhaps TRBD1 (5 bases). Trimming removed 3 bases at V and 4 bases at J, with 13 bases between. Germline V gene sequence: CDR1 MDHEN, CDR2 SYDVKM. CDR3 length: 14 amino acids. The CDR3 sequence is CASSFRQGGYEQYF. The CDR3 bases are TGTGCCAGCAGTTTCCGGCAGGGTGGGTACGAGCAGTACTTC.

This clonotype was recorded many times. J is TRBJ2-1 and V is TRBV20-1; weak D call: TRBD2 (6 bases). V gave up 5 bases and J gave up 13 bases, with 21 bases separating them. The CDR3 runs to 13 residues. CDR1 is DFQATT and CDR2 is SNEGSKA in the germline V gene (reference sequence). DNA for the CDR3: TGCAGTGCTCAAATCGCTAGCGCACGGTCTCAGTTCTTC. Encoded protein: CSAQIASARSQFF.

In regard to this clonotype: This may arise from a read error, as a much more abundant clone is one base away. V and J are TRBV27 and TRBJ2-7; 8 bases are a match to TRBD2. Germline CDR1 MNHEY, CDR2 SMNVEV (reference sequence). The CDR3 totals 16 residues. CDR3 sequence reads: CANSPLGSGSSYEQYF. The CDR3, as DNA: TGTGCCAACAGTCCCTTAGGCAGCGGGAGTTCCTACGAGCAGTACTTC.

The CDR3 spells CASSLSLAGAYEQYF. CDR3 coding DNA: TGTGCCAGCTCACTATCGCTAGCGGGAGCGTACGAGCAGTACTTC. V gene TRBV18 combines with J gene TRBJ2-7, with TRBD2 matching over 10 bases. This CDR3 region has 15 residues. The germline V gene encodes CDR1 KGHSH and CDR2 LQKENI. With V trimmed by 4 bases and J by 4 bases, 7 bases remained unmatched.

The chain joins TRBV28 to TRBJ2-7; 9 positions match TRBD2. Per germline, CDR1 MDHEN and CDR2 SYDVKM. This CDR3 has 17 amino acids. V gave up 6 bases and J gave up 4 bases; unmatched junction bases: 16. CDR3: CASRRRGSSGSYYEQYF. The CDR3, as DNA: TGTGCCAGCAGGAGGAGGGGGAGTAGCGGGAGTTATTACGAGCAGTACTTC.

Note on this clonotype: A much bigger clone sits one base away, suggesting this may be a read error. The chain combines TRBV6-6 with TRBJ1-5; D is possibly TRBD1 (5 bases). V dropped 4 bases and J dropped 9 bases, with 13 bases sitting between them. The germline gives CDR1 MNHNY, CDR2 SVGAGI (reference sequence). The CDR3 runs 13 residues. CDR3 DNA: TGTGCCAGCAGTTTCCAGGGTGGGCGGCCCCAGCATTTT. As protein: CASSFQGGRPQHF.

This clonotype was seen many times. The chain recombines TRBV2 with TRBJ2-1, with TRBD2 matching over 11 bases. Per germline, CDR1 SNHLY and CDR2 FYNNEI. The trim removed 6 bases at V and 4 bases at J, leaving 2 bases unmatched. There are 14 residues in the CDR3. CDR3 in DNA: TGTGCCAGCAGGACTAGCGGGACGTACAATGAGCAGTTCTTC. This encodes CASRTSGTYNEQFF.

Many counts were recorded for this clonotype. The chain uses TRBV20-1 and TRBJ2-1, with 9 bases identical to TRBD2. V lost 5 bases to trimming and J lost 5 bases; unmatched junction nucleotides: 7. Germline V lookup: CDR1 DFQATT, CDR2 SNEGSKA (reference sequence). The CDR3 covers 14 residues. CDR3 sequence reads: CSARGLAGNNEQFF. CDR3 sequence (DNA): TGCAGTGCTCGCGGGCTAGCGGGGAACAATGAGCAGTTCTTC.